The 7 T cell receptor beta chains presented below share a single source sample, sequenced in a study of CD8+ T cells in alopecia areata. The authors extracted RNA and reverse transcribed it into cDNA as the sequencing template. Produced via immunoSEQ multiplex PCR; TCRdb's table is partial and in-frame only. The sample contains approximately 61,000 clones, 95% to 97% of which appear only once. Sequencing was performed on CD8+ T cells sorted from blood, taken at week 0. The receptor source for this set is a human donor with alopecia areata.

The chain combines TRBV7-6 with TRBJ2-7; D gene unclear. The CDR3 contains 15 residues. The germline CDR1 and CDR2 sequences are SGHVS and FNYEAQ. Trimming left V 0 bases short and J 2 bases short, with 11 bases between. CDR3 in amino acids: CASSLAGPGPYEQYF. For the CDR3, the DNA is TGTGCCAGCAGCTTAGCGGGCCCCGGGCCCTACGAGCAGTACTTC.

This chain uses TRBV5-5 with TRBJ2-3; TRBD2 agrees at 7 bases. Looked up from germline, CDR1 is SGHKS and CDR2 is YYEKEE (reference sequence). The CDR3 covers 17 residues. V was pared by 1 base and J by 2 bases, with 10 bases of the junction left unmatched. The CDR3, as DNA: TGTGCCAGCAGCTTGACTCGGCGGGGGTCAACCACAGATACGCAGTATTTT. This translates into CASSLTRRGSTTDTQYF. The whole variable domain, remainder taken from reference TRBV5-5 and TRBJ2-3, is DAGVTQSPTHLIKTRGQQVTLRCSPISGHKSVSWYQQVLGQGPQFIFQYYEKEERGRGNFPDRFSARQFPNYSSELNVNALLLGDSALYLCASSLTRRGSTTDTQYFGPGTRLTVL.

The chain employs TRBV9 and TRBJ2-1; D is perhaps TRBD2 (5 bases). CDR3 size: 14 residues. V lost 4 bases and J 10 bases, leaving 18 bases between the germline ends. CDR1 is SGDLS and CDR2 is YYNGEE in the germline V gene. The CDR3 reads CASSPITGLEEQFF. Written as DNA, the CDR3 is TGTGCCAGCAGCCCGATCACGGGGTTAGAGGAGCAGTTCTTC.

CDR3 DNA: TGCGCCAGCAGCCAAAGACAACGAGGAGAAGAGACCCAGTACTTC. Its protein product is CASSQRQRGEETQYF. The chain has TRBV4-1 and TRBJ2-5; no clear D. Germline CDR1 reads MGHRA; CDR2 reads YSYEKL. The CDR3 sequence is 15 residues long. V was clipped by 2 bases and J by 3 bases, with 13 bases between them.

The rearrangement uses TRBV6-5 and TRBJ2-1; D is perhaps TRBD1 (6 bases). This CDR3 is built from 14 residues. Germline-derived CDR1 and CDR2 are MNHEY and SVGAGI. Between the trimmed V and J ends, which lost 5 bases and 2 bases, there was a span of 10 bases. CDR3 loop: CASSQTGPYNEQFF. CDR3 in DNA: TGTGCCAGCAGTCAGACAGGACCCTACAATGAGCAGTTCTTC.

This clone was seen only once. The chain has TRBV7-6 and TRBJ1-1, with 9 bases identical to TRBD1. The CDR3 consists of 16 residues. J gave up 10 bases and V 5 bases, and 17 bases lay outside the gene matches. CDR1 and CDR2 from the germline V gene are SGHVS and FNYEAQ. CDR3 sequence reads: CASSPGQGLGPRGAFF. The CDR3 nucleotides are TGTGCCAGCAGCCCGGGACAGGGCCTAGGCCCACGCGGAGCTTTCTTT.

The DNA of the CDR3 is TGTGCCAGCAGCTTAGCGTGGGGGGGGGCTCAAGAGACCCAGTACTTC. It encodes CASSLAWGGAQETQYF. V is TRBV7-6 and J is TRBJ2-5, with D perhaps matching TRBD2 (7 bases). This CDR3 region has 16 residues. V lost 0 bases to trimming and J lost 2 bases, with 13 bases between them. CDR1 SGHVS and CDR2 FNYEAQ come from the germline V gene.